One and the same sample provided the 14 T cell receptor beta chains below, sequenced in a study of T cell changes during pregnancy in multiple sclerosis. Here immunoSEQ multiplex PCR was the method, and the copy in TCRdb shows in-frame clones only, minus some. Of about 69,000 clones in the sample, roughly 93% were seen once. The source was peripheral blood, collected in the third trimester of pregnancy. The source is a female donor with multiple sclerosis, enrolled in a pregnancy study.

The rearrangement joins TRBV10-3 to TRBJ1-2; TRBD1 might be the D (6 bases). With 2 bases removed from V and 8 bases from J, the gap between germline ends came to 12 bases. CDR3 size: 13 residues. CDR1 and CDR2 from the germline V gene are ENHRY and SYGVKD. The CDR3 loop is CAISETGNQGYTF. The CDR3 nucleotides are TGTGCCATCAGTGAGACAGGGAATCAGGGCTACACCTTC.

DNA for the CDR3: TGTGCCAGCAGCCCCCGGGACTACCTCACAGATACGCAGTATTTT. Translated: CASSPRDYLTDTQYF. The V call is TRBV7-2, the J call TRBJ2-3; 7 positions agree with TRBD2. From germline, CDR1 is SGHTA and CDR2 FQGNSA. V was clipped by 5 bases and J by 2 bases; unmatched bases: 7. The CDR3 contains 15 residues.

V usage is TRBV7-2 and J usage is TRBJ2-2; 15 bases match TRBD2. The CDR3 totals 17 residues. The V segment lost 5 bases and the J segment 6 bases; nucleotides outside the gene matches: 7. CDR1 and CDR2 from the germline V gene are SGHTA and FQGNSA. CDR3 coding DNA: TGTGCCAGCAGCCGGACTAGCGGGGGGGCCCATTCCGGGGAGCTGTTTTTT. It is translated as CASSRTSGGAHSGELFF.

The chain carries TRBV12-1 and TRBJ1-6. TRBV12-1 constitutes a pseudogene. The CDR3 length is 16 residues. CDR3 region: CASSPPTGSSNSPLHF. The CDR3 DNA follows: TGTGCCAGCAGCCCCCCCACGGGATCAAGCAATTCACCCCTCCACTTT.

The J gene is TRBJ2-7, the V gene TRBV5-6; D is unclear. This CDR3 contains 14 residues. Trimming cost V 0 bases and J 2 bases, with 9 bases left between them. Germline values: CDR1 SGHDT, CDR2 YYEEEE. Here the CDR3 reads CASSLELGPYEQYF. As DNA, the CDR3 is TGTGCCAGCAGCTTGGAATTGGGCCCCTACGAGCAGTACTTC.

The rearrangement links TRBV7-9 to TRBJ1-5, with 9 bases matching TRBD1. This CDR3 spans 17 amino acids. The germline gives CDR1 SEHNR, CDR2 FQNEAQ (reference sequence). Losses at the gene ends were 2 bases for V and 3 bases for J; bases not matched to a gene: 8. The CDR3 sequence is CASSLSWGDRDNQPQHF. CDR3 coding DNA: TGTGCCAGCAGCTTATCCTGGGGGGACAGGGACAATCAGCCCCAGCATTTT. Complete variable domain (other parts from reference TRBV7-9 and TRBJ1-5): DTGVSQNPRHKITKRGQNVTFRCDPISEHNRLYWYRQTLGQGPEFLTYFQNEAQLEKSRLLSDRFSAERPKGSFSTLEIQRTEQGDSAMYLCASSLSWGDRDNQPQHFGDGTRLSIL.

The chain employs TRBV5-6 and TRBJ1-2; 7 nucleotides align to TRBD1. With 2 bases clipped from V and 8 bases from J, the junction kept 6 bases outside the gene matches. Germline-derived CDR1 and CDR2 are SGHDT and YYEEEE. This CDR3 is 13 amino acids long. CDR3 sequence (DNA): TGTGCCAGCAGCTTTCTGGGACAGATCGGCTACACCTTC. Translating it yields CASSFLGQIGYTF.

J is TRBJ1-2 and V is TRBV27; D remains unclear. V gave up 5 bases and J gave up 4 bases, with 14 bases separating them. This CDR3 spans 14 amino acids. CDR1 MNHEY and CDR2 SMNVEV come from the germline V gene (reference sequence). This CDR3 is CASSEDRMSYGYTF. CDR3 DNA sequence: TGTGCCAGCAGTGAGGATCGGATGTCCTATGGCTACACCTTC.

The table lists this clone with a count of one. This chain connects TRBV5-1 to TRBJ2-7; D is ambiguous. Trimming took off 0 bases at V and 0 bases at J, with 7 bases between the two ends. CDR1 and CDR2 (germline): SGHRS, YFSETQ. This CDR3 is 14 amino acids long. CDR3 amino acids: CASSLATNSYEQYF. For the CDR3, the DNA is TGCGCCAGCAGCTTGGCCACAAACTCCTACGAGCAGTACTTC.

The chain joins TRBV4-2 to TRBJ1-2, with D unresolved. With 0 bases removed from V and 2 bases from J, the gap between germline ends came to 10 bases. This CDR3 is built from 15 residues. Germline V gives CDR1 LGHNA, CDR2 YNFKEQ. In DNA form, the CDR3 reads TGTGCCAGCAGCCAAGATATGGGCCAGAACTATGGCTACACCTTC. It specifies CASSQDMGQNYGYTF.

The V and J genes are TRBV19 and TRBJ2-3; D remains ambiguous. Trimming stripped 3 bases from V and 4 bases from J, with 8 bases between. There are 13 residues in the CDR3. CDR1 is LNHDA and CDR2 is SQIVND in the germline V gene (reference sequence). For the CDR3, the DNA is TGTGCCAGTAGTATTCCTATCGCAGATACGCAGTATTTT. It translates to CASSIPIADTQYF.

The chain's CDR3 is CASTFGGGRSNEQFF. The CDR3, as DNA: TGTGCCAGCACCTTCGGCGGGGGAAGATCCAATGAGCAGTTCTTC. This chain connects TRBV27 to TRBJ2-1; 7 positions match TRBD2. This CDR3 spans 15 amino acids. From germline, CDR1 is MNHEY and CDR2 SMNVEV (reference sequence). After removal of 7 bases from V and 6 bases from J, the junction contained 12 bases not matched to a gene.

Written as DNA, the CDR3 is TGCGCCAGTAGGCCGGGACAGGGGTCTATAGACGCTGAAGCTTTCTTT. This sequence encodes CASRPGQGSIDAEAFF. The rearrangement joins TRBV5-1 to TRBJ1-1; 10 bases are a match to TRBD1. The CDR3 has 16 residues. V lost 8 bases to trimming and J lost 6 bases; unmatched junction nucleotides: 16. Germline V gene data show CDR1 as SGHRS and CDR2 as YFSETQ.

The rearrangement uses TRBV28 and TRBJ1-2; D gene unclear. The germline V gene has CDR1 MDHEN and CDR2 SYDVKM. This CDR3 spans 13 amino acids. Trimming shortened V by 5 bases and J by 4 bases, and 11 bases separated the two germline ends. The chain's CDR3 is CASSIPGFYGYTF. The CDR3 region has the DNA TGTGCCAGCAGTATCCCAGGTTTCTATGGCTACACCTTC.